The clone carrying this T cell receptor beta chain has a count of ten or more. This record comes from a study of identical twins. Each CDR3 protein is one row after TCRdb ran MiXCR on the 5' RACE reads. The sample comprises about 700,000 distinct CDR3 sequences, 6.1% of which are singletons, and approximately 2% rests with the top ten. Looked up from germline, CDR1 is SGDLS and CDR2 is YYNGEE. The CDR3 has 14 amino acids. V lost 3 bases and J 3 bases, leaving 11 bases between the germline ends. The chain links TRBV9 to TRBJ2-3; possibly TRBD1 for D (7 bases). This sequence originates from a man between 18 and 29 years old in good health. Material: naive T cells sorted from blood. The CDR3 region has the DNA TGTGCCAGCAGCGCCTCAGGGGGGACAGATACGCAGTATTTT. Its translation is CASSASGGTDTQYF.